Sequencing of this TCR beta chain was carried out in a study of human T cells and chemical hapten exposure. Findings and caveats of the study: DPC sensitization left the count of TCRs above 1 in 1000 unchanged.

This clonotype has just a few counts. Its antigen is as yet unknown. As to time point: patch test 3, about 24 weeks after DPC sensitization. Noted treatment: therapeutic diphenylcyclopropenone sensitization with weekly scalp DPC. V lost 6 bases, J lost 6 bases, and 13 bases stayed unmatched. This CDR3 has 17 residues. The germline CDR1 and CDR2 sequences are MDHEN and SYDVKM. MiXCR, applied by TCRdb to the RACE reads, yields one record per CDR3 protein. The sample records 150,000 to 200,000 distinct CDR3 sequences, roughly 25% being singletons. The gene calls are TRBV28 and TRBJ2-2; the match to TRBD1 covers 10 bases. The receptor's source is a woman between 18 and 29 years old with alopecia areata. Some clones in this sample may be carry-over from other donors' samples. The source material was whole blood, sampled in connection with sensitization to the hapten diphenylcyclopropenone (DPC). For the CDR3, the DNA is TGTGCCAGCAGCCAACTCCGGGACAGGGGTTCCGCCGGGGAGCTGTTTTTT. Translated: CASSQLRDRGSAGELFF. Full variable domain (remainder filled in from reference TRBV28 and TRBJ2-2): DVKVTQSSRYLVKRTGEKVFLECVQDMDHENMFWYRQDPGLGLRLIYFSYDVKMKEKGDIPEGYSVSREKKERFSLILESASTNQTSMYLCASSQLRDRGSAGELFFGEGSRLTVL.